These 31 T cell receptor beta chains were sequenced from one sample in a study of T-cell memory formation after mild COVID-19. TCRdb passed the 5' RACE reads through MiXCR, listing each CDR3 protein once. Found here are roughly 170,000 distinct CDR3 sequences, around a fifth of them singletons; the top ten hold roughly 23%. Sequenced sample: PBMCs or a T cell subset sorted from them (not recorded which). These receptors originate from an adult woman who had mild COVID-19 (a few samples of this study predate the infection). Cell type and time point are not known.

A few counts support this clonotype. The gene calls are TRBV9 and TRBJ2-3; D unclear. From germline, CDR1 is SGDLS and CDR2 YYNGEE. V shed 0 bases and J shed 2 bases, with 7 bases lying between them. CDR3 length: 14 amino acids. CDR3 sequence (DNA): TGTGCCAGCAGCGTAGTAACAGCCACAGATACGCAGTATTTT. This translates into CASSVVTATDTQYF.

There are a few counts of this clonotype. The chain joins TRBV5-6 to TRBJ2-5; weak D call: TRBD2 (6 bases). Trimming cost V 5 bases and J 5 bases, with 13 bases left between them. Germline V gene data show CDR1 as SGHDT and CDR2 as YYEEEE. The CDR3 length is 13 residues. CDR3 amino acids: CASRPAGWETQYF. The CDR3 DNA reads as TGTGCCAGCAGGCCAGCGGGCTGGGAGACCCAGTACTTC.

V is TRBV19 and J is TRBJ2-5, with a possible D match to TRBD2 (6 bases). The CDR3 totals 13 residues. Germline V gene sequence: CDR1 LNHDA, CDR2 SQIVND (reference sequence). V was clipped by 6 bases and J by 5 bases, with 13 bases between them. DNA for the CDR3: TGTGCCAGTAGCGCTCGGGGGTCGGAGACCCAGTACTTC. It codes for CASSARGSETQYF.

This chain joins TRBV30 and TRBJ2-1; D is unclear. CDR1 GTSNPN and CDR2 SVGIG come from the germline V gene (reference sequence). V was shortened by 2 bases and J by 8 bases, with 10 bases between the two germline ends. The CDR3 loop spans 12 amino acids. CDR3 protein: CAWSPDWDEQFF. The CDR3 nucleotides are TGTGCCTGGAGTCCTGATTGGGATGAGCAGTTCTTC. Together with reference TRBV30 and TRBJ2-1, the CDR3 gives the full variable domain: SQTIHQWPATLVQPVGSPLSLECTVEGTSNPNLYWYRQAAGRGLQLLFYSVGIGQISSEVPQNLSASRPQDRQFILSSKKLLLSDSGFYLCAWSPDWDEQFFGPGTRLTVL.

This clonotype has just a few counts. This rearrangement joins TRBV7-8 to TRBJ2-7; 11 nucleotides align to TRBD2. From germline, CDR1 is SGHVS and CDR2 FQNEAQ. With 1 base clipped from V and 5 bases from J, the junction kept 4 bases outside the gene matches. The CDR3 extends over 15 amino acids. As DNA, the CDR3 is TGTGCCAGCAGCTTAGTGGCTAGCGGGAGGAACGAGCAGTACTTC. Its protein is CASSLVASGRNEQYF.

The chain is built from TRBV4-3 and TRBJ2-7; tentatively, D is TRBD1 (6 bases). From germline, CDR1 is LGHNA and CDR2 YSLEER. V was pared by 0 bases and J by 0 bases, with 9 bases between. The CDR3 length is 15 residues. CDR3 in DNA: TGCGCCAGCAGCCAAGACAGGGGCCTCTCCTACGAGCAGTACTTC. Translating gives CASSQDRGLSYEQYF.

This clonotype has just a few counts. The chain's CDR3 is CASSGGDRYQETQYF. The CDR3, as DNA: TGTGCCAGCAGCGGGGGGGATAGGTACCAAGAGACCCAGTACTTC. V usage is TRBV12-3 or TRBV12-4 and J usage is TRBJ2-5; TRBD2 matches at 8 bases. This CDR3 contains 15 residues. V shed 6 bases, J shed 0 bases, and the junction held 6 bases outside the gene matches.

This clonotype was picked up a small number of times. The V call is TRBV7-9, the J call TRBJ2-1, with D hard to call. From germline, CDR1 is SEHNR and CDR2 FQNEAQ (reference sequence). V was clipped by 7 bases and J by 0 bases, with 19 bases between them. CDR3 size: 17 residues. The CDR3 nucleotides read TGTGCCAGCACCTTGGCCCCTACGGTCCGCTCCTACAATGAGCAGTTCTTC. Translated, it gives CASTLAPTVRSYNEQFF.

This clonotype has a count of ten or more. The V gene is TRBV29-1, the J gene TRBJ2-7; 11 bases map to TRBD2. Looked up from germline, CDR1 is SQVTM and CDR2 is ANQGSEA. The CDR3 is made up of 14 amino acids. The junction had 5 bases not matched to a gene; V was cut back by 3 bases and J by 4 bases. CDR3: CSVEGTSGSYEQYF. CDR3 in DNA: TGCAGCGTTGAGGGGACTAGCGGATCTTACGAGCAGTACTTC.

J is TRBJ2-7 and V is TRBV6-2 or TRBV6-3; TRBD2 matches at 10 bases. The CDR3 sequence is 15 residues long. With 6 bases clipped from V and 1 base from J, the junction kept 6 bases outside the gene matches. Germline V CDR1 and CDR2: MNHEY, SVGEGT. Here the CDR3 DNA reads TGTGCCAGCAGGGGGCCTAGCGGGAGATCCTACGAGCAGTACTTC. Translation: CASRGPSGRSYEQYF.

This clonotype was found a few times. This chain links TRBV6-2 or TRBV6-3 with TRBJ2-1; 14 nucleotides line up with TRBD2. CDR1 MNHEY and CDR2 SVGEGT come from the germline V gene. Trimming cost V 6 bases and J 4 bases; bases outside gene matches: 11. This CDR3 is 18 amino acids long. The CDR3 nucleotides are TGTGCCAGCAGCAAAGAGCCGGGACTAGCGGGAGCATACAATGAGCAGTTCTTC. Its protein product is CASSKEPGLAGAYNEQFF.

This clonotype has only a few counts. This rearrangement joins TRBV27 to TRBJ1-2; 7 nucleotides line up with TRBD1. With 5 bases clipped from V and 7 bases from J, the junction kept 4 bases outside the gene matches. Per the germline V gene, CDR1 is MNHEY and CDR2 is SMNVEV (reference sequence). The CDR3 is 12 amino acids. The CDR3 spells CASSTRDSGYTF. The CDR3 region has the DNA TGTGCCAGCAGTACCCGGGACAGTGGCTACACCTTC.

The chain uses TRBV3-1 and TRBJ1-5; D perhaps matches TRBD1 (5 bases). There are 15 residues in the CDR3. Trimming took 0 bases from V and 7 from J, leaving 13 bases between them. CDR1 and CDR2 (germline): LGHDT, YNNKEL (reference sequence). The CDR3 region is CASSQEGVFGQPQHF. The CDR3 region has the DNA TGTGCCAGCAGCCAAGAGGGGGTTTTTGGGCAGCCCCAGCATTTT. The full variable domain, with the rest looked up from reference TRBV3-1 and TRBJ1-5, is DTAVSQTPKYLVTQMGNDKSIKCEQNLGHDTMYWYKQDSKKFLKIMFSYNNKELIINETVPNRFSPKSPDKAHLNLHINSLELGDSAVYFCASSQEGVFGQPQHFGDGTRLSIL.

This clonotype was found a few times. The gene calls are TRBV20-1 and TRBJ2-1; D assignment may be TRBD1 or TRBD2 (5 bases each). Trimming cost V 5 bases and J 0 bases, with 17 bases left between them. The CDR3 contains 16 residues. From germline, CDR1 is DFQATT and CDR2 SNEGSKA (reference sequence). CDR3: CSASKPGTSSYNEQFF. CDR3 nucleotide sequence: TGCAGTGCTTCGAAACCCGGGACCAGCTCCTACAATGAGCAGTTCTTC.

There are a few counts of this clonotype. V and J are TRBV19 and TRBJ1-1; D is undetermined. Germline V gene data show CDR1 as LNHDA and CDR2 as SQIVND (reference sequence). CDR3 length: 16 residues. V was trimmed by 3 bases and J by 1 base, leaving 15 bases between them. The CDR3 bases are TGTGCCAGTAGTATCGAGATTTGGAATTCGAACACTGAAGCTTTCTTT. Protein: CASSIEIWNSNTEAFF.

The rearrangement uses TRBV9 and TRBJ2-4; TRBD2 is a possible D gene (5 bases). This CDR3 region has 14 residues. Germline V CDR1 and CDR2: SGDLS, YYNGEE. V was trimmed by 0 bases and J by 6 bases, leaving 10 bases between them. As DNA, the CDR3 is TGTGCCAGCAGCGTAGCTTCAGCGGCAAACATTCAGTACTTC. Its translation: CASSVASAANIQYF.

This clonotype was counted between two and nine times. The rearrangement joins TRBV24-1 to TRBJ2-2, with 14 bases fitting TRBD2. The CDR3 runs 16 residues. CDR1 and CDR2 from the germline V gene are KGHDR and SFDVKD. V shed 5 bases, J shed 5 bases, and the junction held 3 bases outside the gene matches. The chain's CDR3 is CATSARLAGGTGELFF. CDR3 DNA: TGTGCCACCAGTGCCAGACTAGCGGGGGGGACCGGGGAGCTGTTTTTT.

The chain carries TRBV7-3 and TRBJ2-2; D might be TRBD1 (5 bases). Germline V lookup: CDR1 SGHTA, CDR2 FQGTGA. The V gene lost 5 bases and the J gene lost 8 bases, with 9 bases spanning the gap. This CDR3 has 12 residues. CDR3 region: CASSLRQGELFF. The DNA for the CDR3 is TGTGCCAGCAGCCTCAGACAGGGGGAGCTGTTTTTT.

Only a few counts were recorded for this clonotype. This chain connects TRBV24-1 to TRBJ1-5; D not certain. Germline-derived CDR1 and CDR2 are KGHDR and SFDVKD. Deletions cut 4 bases from V and 7 bases from J, with 16 bases between. This CDR3 region has 15 residues. The CDR3 DNA is TGTGCCACCAGTGACTCACTATACTCAGAGCAGCCCCAGCATTTT. Translated, it gives CATSDSLYSEQPQHF.

This clonotype has a count of ten or more. The gene calls are TRBV6-5 and TRBJ2-1; D might be TRBD2 (6 bases). The germline gives CDR1 MNHEY, CDR2 SVGAGI. V was clipped by 8 bases and J by 4 bases, with 9 bases between them. The CDR3 has 12 residues. This CDR3 is CASSEGYNEQFF. CDR3 coding DNA: TGTGCCAGCTCGGAGGGATACAATGAGCAGTTCTTC.

This clonotype showed up just a few times. The chain combines TRBV13 with TRBJ2-1; TRBD2 might be the D (5 bases). The CDR3 is made up of 14 amino acids. CDR1 and CDR2 from the germline V gene are PRHDT and FYEKMQ (reference sequence). The V end was cut by 5 bases, the J end by 8 bases, with 16 bases between. Written as DNA, the CDR3 is TGTGCCAGCAGCCACGGACCTAGCAGCGATGAGCAGTTCTTC. Its translation: CASSHGPSSDEQFF.

This chain links TRBV27 with TRBJ2-5; 8 bases map to TRBD1. In germline, CDR1 is MNHEY, CDR2 SMNVEV (reference sequence). The V gene end was trimmed by 0 bases and the J gene end by 7 bases; junction bases not matched to a gene: 10. The CDR3 sequence is 16 residues long. The chain's CDR3 is CASSLSKWTGLRTQYF. CDR3 sequence (DNA): TGTGCCAGCAGTTTATCAAAGTGGACAGGGCTGAGGACCCAGTACTTC.

This clonotype showed up just a few times. This chain joins TRBV9 and TRBJ2-1; the match to TRBD2 covers 7 bases. Germline CDR1 and CDR2: SGDLS and YYNGEE. CDR3 length equals 15 residues. Trimming cost V 0 bases and J 6 bases; bases outside gene matches: 6. The CDR3 spells CASSVGGTIFNEQFF. The CDR3, as DNA: TGTGCCAGCAGCGTAGGGGGGACTATCTTCAATGAGCAGTTCTTC.

The chain is built from TRBV7-9 and TRBJ1-4; D gene uncertain. V lost 2 bases and J lost 4, with 11 bases in between. Germline V gene lookup returns CDR1 SEHNR and CDR2 FQNEAQ (reference sequence). CDR3 length equals 15 residues. The CDR3 region has the DNA TGTGCCAGCAGCTTAAGTCCATCGGTTAATGAAAAACTGTTTTTT. As protein: CASSLSPSVNEKLFF. Variable domain in full (rest from reference TRBV7-9 and TRBJ1-4): DTGVSQNPRHKITKRGQNVTFRCDPISEHNRLYWYRQTLGQGPEFLTYFQNEAQLEKSRLLSDRFSAERPKGSFSTLEIQRTEQGDSAMYLCASSLSPSVNEKLFFGSGTQLSVL.

This chain uses TRBV5-5 with TRBJ2-7; D uncertain. V was cut by 3 bases and J by 0 bases, with 10 bases left in between. The CDR3 extends over 14 amino acids. From germline, CDR1 is SGHKS and CDR2 YYEKEE (reference sequence). The CDR3 region is CASSSLRSSYEQYF. The CDR3 coding sequence is TGTGCCAGCAGCTCTCTGCGAAGCTCCTACGAGCAGTACTTC.

This clonotype was picked up many times. The V call is TRBV12-3 or TRBV12-4, the J call TRBJ2-7; no firm D call. V was trimmed by 6 bases and J by 3 bases, leaving 15 bases between them. The CDR3 loop spans 14 amino acids. Here the CDR3 reads CASSPDRSIYEQYF. CDR3 bases: TGTGCCAGCAGCCCGGATAGGTCCATCTACGAGCAGTACTTC.

This clonotype has more than one count but fewer than ten. The V gene is TRBV7-6, the J gene TRBJ1-1; TRBD1 agrees at 9 bases. Looked up from germline, CDR1 is SGHVS and CDR2 is FNYEAQ. J lost 0 bases, V lost 1 base, and 6 bases had no gene match. The CDR3 covers 17 residues. The chain's CDR3 is CASSLGLGTGMNTEAFF. The CDR3 DNA reads TGTGCCAGCAGCTTAGGACTTGGGACAGGGATGAACACTGAAGCTTTCTTT.

This clonotype was recorded a few times. The rearrangement uses TRBV6-6 and TRBJ2-1; D is perhaps TRBD2 (6 bases). V lost 5 bases to trimming and J lost 15 bases, with 23 bases between them. The CDR3 totals 14 residues. Germline CDR1 reads MNHNY; CDR2 reads SVGAGI (reference sequence). CDR3 sequence: CASSLYLTGTDPFF. The DNA of the CDR3 is TGTGCCAGCAGTCTATACCTGACTGGGACTGATCCGTTCTTC.

The chain is built from TRBV2 and TRBJ2-1; D is uncertain. CDR1 and CDR2 (germline): SNHLY, FYNNEI. This CDR3 region has 14 residues. Trimming left V 2 bases short and J 2 bases short, with 7 bases between. The CDR3 bases are TGTGCCAGCAGTGAACCCTCAGCCTACAATGAGCAGTTCTTC. Encoded protein: CASSEPSAYNEQFF.

The table lists this clonotype with many counts. The chain joins TRBV5-1 to TRBJ2-7; TRBD1 agrees at 8 bases. Germline lookup yields CDR1 SGHRS and CDR2 YFSETQ. J lost 5 bases, V lost 3 bases, and 7 bases had no gene match. The CDR3 length is 14 residues. The CDR3 region has the DNA TGCGCCAGCAGCTCAGGACAGGGAGCGGACGAGCAGTACTTC. This gives the protein CASSSGQGADEQYF.

This clonotype was seen only a few times. The chain combines TRBV6-5 with TRBJ1-1, with D perhaps TRBD1 (5 bases). The V end lost 6 bases, the J end lost 4 bases, and 15 bases lay between the germline ends. The CDR3 extends over 14 amino acids. The germline gives CDR1 MNHEY, CDR2 SVGAGI. This CDR3 is CASSLTGTVTEAFF. DNA of the CDR3: TGTGCCAGCAGCCTCACCGGGACGGTCACTGAAGCTTTCTTT.